Below, one TCR beta chain is given with its context. Its antigen is not known. The sample comes from a study of a mutant IDH1 vaccine in newly diagnosed glioma. Study-wide background: Once 4-6 weeks had passed after radiotherapy alone, vaccination started, or it started with temozolomide cycles. Patients arrived already treated with radiotherapy, temozolomide, or both, most having had both.

The V end was cut by 3 bases, the J end by 1 base, with 4 bases between. Germline V CDR1 and CDR2: SGHNT, YENEEA. The CDR3 is 13 residues long. Method: immunoSEQ multiplex PCR; TCRdb's copy keeps in-frame clones and lacks some. The data hold about 56,000 clones, with roughly four fifths observed a single time. This sample's time point: week 47, end of study. All doses held 300 ug of mutant IDH1 20-mer peptide, with topical imiquimod. The patients were given eight vaccinations, one each in weeks 1, 3, 5, 7, 11, 15, 19 and 23. This sequence was found in a woman aged 45-59 years with glioma. The J gene is TRBJ1-5, the V gene TRBV11-3; D uncertain. Material: PBMCs, obtained from a glioma patient whose treatment included an IDH1 peptide vaccine. The CDR3 sequence: CASSFDSNQPQHF. The CDR3 DNA reads as TGTGCCAGCAGCTTTGACAGCAATCAGCCCCAGCATTTT.